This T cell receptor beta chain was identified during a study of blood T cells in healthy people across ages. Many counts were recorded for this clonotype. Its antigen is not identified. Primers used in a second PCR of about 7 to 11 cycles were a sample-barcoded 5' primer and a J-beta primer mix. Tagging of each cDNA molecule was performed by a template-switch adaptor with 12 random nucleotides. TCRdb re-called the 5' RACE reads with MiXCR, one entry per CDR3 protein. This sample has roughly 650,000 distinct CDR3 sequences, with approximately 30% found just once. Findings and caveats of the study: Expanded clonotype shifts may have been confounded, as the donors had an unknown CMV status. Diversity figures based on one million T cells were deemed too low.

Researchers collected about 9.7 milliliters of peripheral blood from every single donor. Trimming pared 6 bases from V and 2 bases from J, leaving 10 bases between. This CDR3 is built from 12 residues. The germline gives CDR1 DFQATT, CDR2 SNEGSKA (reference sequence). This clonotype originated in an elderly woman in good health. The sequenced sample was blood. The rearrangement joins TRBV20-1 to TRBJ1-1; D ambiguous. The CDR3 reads CSARKTNTEAFF. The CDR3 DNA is TGCAGTGCCAGAAAGACCAACACTGAAGCTTTCTTT.